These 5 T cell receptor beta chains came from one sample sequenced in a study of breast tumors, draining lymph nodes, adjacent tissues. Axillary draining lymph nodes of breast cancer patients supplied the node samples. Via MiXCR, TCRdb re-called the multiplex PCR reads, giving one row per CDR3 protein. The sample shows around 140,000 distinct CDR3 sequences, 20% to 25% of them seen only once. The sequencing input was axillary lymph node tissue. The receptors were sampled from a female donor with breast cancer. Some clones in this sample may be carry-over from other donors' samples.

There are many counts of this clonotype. CDR3 bases: TGCAGTGCTGCCTCACTAGCGGGAGGGCCAGGGCAGTACTTC. This codes for CSAASLAGGPGQYF. The chain joins TRBV20-1 to TRBJ2-7; 13 bases agree with TRBD2. J lost 9 bases, V lost 5 bases, and 10 bases had no gene match. The CDR3 is 14 amino acids. Germline V lookup: CDR1 DFQATT, CDR2 SNEGSKA (reference sequence).

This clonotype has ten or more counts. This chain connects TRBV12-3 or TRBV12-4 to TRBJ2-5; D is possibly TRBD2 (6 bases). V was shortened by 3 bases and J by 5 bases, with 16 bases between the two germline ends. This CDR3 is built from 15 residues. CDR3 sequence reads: CASSFPSGGGETQYF. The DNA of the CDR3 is TGTGCCAGCAGTTTCCCCAGCGGAGGAGGGGAGACCCAGTACTTC.

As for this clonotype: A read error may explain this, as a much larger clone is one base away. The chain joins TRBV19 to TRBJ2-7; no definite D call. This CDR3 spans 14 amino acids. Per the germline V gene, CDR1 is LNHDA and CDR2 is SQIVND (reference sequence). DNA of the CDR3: TGTGCCAGTAGTAGGGCCGACACCTCCTGCGAGCAGTACTTC. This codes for CASSRADTSCEQYF.

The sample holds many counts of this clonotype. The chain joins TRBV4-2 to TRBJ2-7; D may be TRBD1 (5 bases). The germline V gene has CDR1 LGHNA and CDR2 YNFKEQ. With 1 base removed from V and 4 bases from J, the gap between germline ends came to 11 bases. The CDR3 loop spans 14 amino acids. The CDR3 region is CASSQVPTAYEQYF. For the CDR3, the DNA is TGTGCCAGCAGCCAAGTTCCGACAGCTTACGAGCAGTACTTC.

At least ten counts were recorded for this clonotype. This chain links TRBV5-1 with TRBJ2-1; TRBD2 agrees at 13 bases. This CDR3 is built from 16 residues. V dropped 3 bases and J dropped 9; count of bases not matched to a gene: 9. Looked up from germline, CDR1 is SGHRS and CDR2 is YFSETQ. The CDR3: CASSSLLAGGSGEQFF. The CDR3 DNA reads TGCGCCAGCAGCTCCTTACTAGCGGGAGGGTCTGGTGAGCAGTTCTTC.